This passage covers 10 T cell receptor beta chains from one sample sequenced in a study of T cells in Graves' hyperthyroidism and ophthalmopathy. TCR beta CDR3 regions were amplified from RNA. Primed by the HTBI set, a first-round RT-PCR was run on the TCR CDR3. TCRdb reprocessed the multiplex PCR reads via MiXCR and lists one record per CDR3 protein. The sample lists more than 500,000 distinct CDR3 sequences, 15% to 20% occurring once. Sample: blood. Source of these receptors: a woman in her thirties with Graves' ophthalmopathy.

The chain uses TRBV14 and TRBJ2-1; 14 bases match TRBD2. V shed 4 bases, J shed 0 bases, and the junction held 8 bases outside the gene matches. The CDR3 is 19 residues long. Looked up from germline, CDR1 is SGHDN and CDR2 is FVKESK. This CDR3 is CASSPRGTSGSNSYNEQFF. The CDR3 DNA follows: TGTGCCAGCAGCCCCAGAGGGACTAGCGGGAGTAACTCCTACAATGAGCAGTTCTTC.

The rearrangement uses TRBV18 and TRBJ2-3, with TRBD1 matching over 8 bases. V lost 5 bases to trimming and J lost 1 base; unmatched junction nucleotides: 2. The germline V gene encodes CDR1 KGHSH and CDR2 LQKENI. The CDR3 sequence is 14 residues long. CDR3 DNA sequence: TGTGCCAGCTCATTACAGGGGGGCACAGATACGCAGTATTTT. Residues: CASSLQGGTDTQYF. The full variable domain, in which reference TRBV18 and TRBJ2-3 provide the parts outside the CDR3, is NAGVMQNPRHLVRRRGQEARLRCSPMKGHSHVYWYRQLPEEGLKFMVYLQKENIIDESGMPKERFSAEFPKEGPSILRIQQVVRGDSAAYFCASSLQGGTDTQYFGPGTRLTVL.

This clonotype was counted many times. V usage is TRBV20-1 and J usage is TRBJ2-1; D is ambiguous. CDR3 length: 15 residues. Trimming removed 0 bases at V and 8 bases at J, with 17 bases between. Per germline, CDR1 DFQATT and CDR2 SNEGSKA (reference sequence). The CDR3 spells CSARDRRAARYEQFF. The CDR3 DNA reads TGCAGTGCTAGAGATCGTAGGGCGGCGAGGTATGAGCAGTTCTTC.

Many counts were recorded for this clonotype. The CDR3 DNA is TGTGCCAGCAGTTTGTGGAGGGGGCACGGCACTGAAGCTTTCTTT. Protein: CASSLWRGHGTEAFF. The rearrangement uses TRBV28 and TRBJ1-1; 7 bases match TRBD1. Germline V CDR1 and CDR2: MDHEN, SYDVKM. This CDR3 has 15 amino acids. Losses at the gene ends were 3 bases for V and 4 bases for J; bases not matched to a gene: 8. The variable domain in full, with the rest retrieved from reference TRBV28 and TRBJ1-1, is DVKVTQSSRYLVKRTGEKVFLECVQDMDHENMFWYRQDPGLGLRLIYFSYDVKMKEKGDIPEGYSVSREKKERFSLILESASTNQTSMYLCASSLWRGHGTEAFFGQGTRLTVV.

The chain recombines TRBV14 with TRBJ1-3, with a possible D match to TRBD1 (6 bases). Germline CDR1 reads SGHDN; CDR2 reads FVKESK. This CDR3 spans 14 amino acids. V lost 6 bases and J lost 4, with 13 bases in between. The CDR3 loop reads CASRQGEIGNTIYF. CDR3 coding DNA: TGTGCCAGCAGACAGGGCGAGATCGGAAACACCATATATTTT.

The CDR3 loop is CASSLLNRKPYEQYF. CDR3 sequence (DNA): TGTGCCAGCAGCTTATTAAACAGAAAACCATACGAGCAGTACTTC. V gene TRBV11-2 combines with J gene TRBJ2-7; D not resolved. There are 15 residues in the CDR3. The germline gives CDR1 SGHAT, CDR2 FQNNGV. V was trimmed by 2 bases and J by 4 bases, leaving 15 bases between them.

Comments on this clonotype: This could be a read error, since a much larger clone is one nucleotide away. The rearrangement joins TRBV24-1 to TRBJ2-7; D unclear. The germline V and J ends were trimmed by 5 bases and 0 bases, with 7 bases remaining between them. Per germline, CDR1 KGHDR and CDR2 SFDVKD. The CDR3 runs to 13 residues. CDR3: CATSAESSYEQYF. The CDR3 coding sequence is TGTGCCACCAGTGCGGAGAGCTCCTACGAGCAGTACTTC.

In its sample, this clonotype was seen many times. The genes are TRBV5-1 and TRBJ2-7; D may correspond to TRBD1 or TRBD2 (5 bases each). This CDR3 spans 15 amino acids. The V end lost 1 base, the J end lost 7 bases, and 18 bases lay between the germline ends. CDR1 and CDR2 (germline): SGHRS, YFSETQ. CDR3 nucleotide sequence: TGCGCCAGCAGCTTGTGGGGGTTCGGCCCCATGGAGCAGTACTTC. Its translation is CASSLWGFGPMEQYF.

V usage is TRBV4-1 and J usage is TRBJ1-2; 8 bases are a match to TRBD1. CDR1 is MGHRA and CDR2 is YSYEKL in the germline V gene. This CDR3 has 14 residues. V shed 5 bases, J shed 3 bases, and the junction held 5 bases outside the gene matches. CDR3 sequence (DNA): TGCGCCAGCAGCTCAGACAGGGGCGACTATGGCTACACCTTC. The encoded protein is CASSSDRGDYGYTF.

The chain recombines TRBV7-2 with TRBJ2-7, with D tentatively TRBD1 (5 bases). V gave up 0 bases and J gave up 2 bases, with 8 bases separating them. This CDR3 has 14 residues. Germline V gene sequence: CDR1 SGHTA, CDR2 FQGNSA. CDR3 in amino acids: CASSLAIGAYEQYF. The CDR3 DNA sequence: TGTGCCAGCAGCTTAGCGATAGGGGCCTACGAGCAGTACTTC.